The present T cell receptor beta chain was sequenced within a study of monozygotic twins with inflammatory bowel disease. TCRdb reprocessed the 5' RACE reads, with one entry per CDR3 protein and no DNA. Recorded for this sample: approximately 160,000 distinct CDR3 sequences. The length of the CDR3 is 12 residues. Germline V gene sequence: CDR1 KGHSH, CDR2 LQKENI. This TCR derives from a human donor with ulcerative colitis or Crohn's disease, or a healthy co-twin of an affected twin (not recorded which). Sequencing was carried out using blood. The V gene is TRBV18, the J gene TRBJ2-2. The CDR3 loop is CASSPDTGELFF.